This TCR beta chain is from a study of blood T cell repertoires in COVID-19. Study-wide context: Italy, Spain and the United States were the sources of the convalescent and acute COVID-19 samples. PBMCs, B-cell-depleted T cells, or T cells were the source of the cDNA or gDNA that made up the material.

The J segment lost 3 bases and the V segment lost 4 bases, leaving 9 bases of the junction unmatched. The V gene's germline CDR1 is MNHEY and CDR2 SVGEGT. There are 16 residues in the CDR3. In the original processing: It was from reference gene primer amplification that nucleated cell counts were estimated. Profiling relied on immunoSEQ multiplex PCR, and the TCRdb table lists in-frame clones only, not all of them. D and trimming come from the DNA, and the V and J calls and clone size come from that table. The data contain about 130,000 clones, almost 80% of them seen just once; the ten biggest clones take up approximately 11%.

This clonotype originated in a man between 60 and 75 years old who had recovered from COVID-19. The gene calls are TRBV6-2 or TRBV6-3 and TRBJ2-3, with 8 bases that match TRBD1. The specimen sequenced was peripheral blood. The CDR3 DNA reads TGTGCCAGCAGTTTTGCCCGGACAGGGCGGACAGATACGCAGTATTTT. This encodes CASSFARTGRTDTQYF.